Presented here are 6 T cell receptor beta chains from one specimen sequenced in a study of blood T cell repertoires in COVID-19. The assay was immunoSEQ multiplex PCR, and TCRdb's table has in-frame clones only and misses some. This table has 250,000 or so clones, 75% to 95% appearing once. The sample comprised PBMCs or T cells enriched from blood (not recorded which). These receptors came from a man aged 35 to 55 who had been exposed to COVID-19.

This clone has just a few counts. This rearrangement joins TRBV5-1 to TRBJ2-3, with 7 bases lining up with TRBD2. Trimming took 1 base from V and 2 from J; bases not matched to a gene: 7. This CDR3 contains 16 residues. Germline loops: CDR1 SGHRS, CDR2 YFSETQ. The CDR3 coding sequence is TGCGCCAGCAGCTTGTCGAGCGGGGCAGACACAGATACGCAGTATTTT. It encodes CASSLSSGADTDTQYF.

The genes are TRBV7-9 and TRBJ2-7, with 7 nucleotides matching TRBD1. V shed 8 bases and J 0 bases; nucleotides not matched to a gene: 4. The germline CDR1 and CDR2 sequences are SEHNR and FQNEAQ (reference sequence). CDR3 length equals 13 residues. The CDR3 DNA is TGTGCCAGCGGGACAGAGAGCTCCTACGAGCAGTACTTC. Its translation is CASGTESSYEQYF.

V usage is TRBV27 and J usage is TRBJ2-7; possibly TRBD1 for D (6 bases). V gave up 3 bases and J gave up 6 bases, with 18 bases separating them. The CDR3 contains 15 residues. The germline CDR1 and CDR2 sequences are MNHEY and SMNVEV (reference sequence). The CDR3 is CASSFRGAGDLEQYF. The CDR3 region has the DNA TGTGCCAGCAGTTTTAGAGGGGCAGGGGATCTCGAGCAGTACTTC.

V is TRBV27 and J is TRBJ2-7; TRBD1 aligns across 10 bases. This CDR3 has 16 amino acids. V dropped 9 bases and J dropped 7; count of bases not matched to a gene: 18. From germline, CDR1 is MNHEY and CDR2 SMNVEV (reference sequence). The CDR3 nucleotides read TGTGCCAGTCAGGAGAGAGTCGGGACAGGGGATTGGGAGCAGTACTTC. It encodes CASQERVGTGDWEQYF.

The V and J genes are TRBV5-1 and TRBJ2-1, with TRBD2 matching 7 bases. J lost 5 bases, V lost 0 bases, and 5 bases had no gene match. The CDR3 loop spans 15 amino acids. Germline V gives CDR1 SGHRS, CDR2 YFSETQ. The CDR3 sequence: CASSLGGSFNNEQFF. CDR3 DNA: TGCGCCAGCAGCTTGGGCGGGAGCTTTAACAATGAGCAGTTCTTC.

The chain recombines TRBV10-2 with TRBJ1-4; D is unclear. V was shortened by 3 bases and J by 4 bases, with 3 bases between the two germline ends. The CDR3 runs to 12 residues. The V gene's germline CDR1 is WSHSY and CDR2 SAAADI. The CDR3 region has the DNA TGCGCCAGCAGTGACAGTAATGAAAAACTGTTTTTT. It codes for CASSDSNEKLFF.